Listed here is a single TCR beta chain. The target antigen is unknown. This entry comes from a study of T cells after yellow fever vaccination. Overall study: Each low-cell-number fraction was prepared by means of SMART-Seq v4 Ultra Low Input.

Study findings and constraints: Most primary-vaccination clones recurred post-booster (roughly 97% CD4, around 86% CD8). The appearance of a small share of clonotypes in both CD4 and CD8 compartments was observed.

Synthesis of TCR cDNA relied on 5'RACE template switching, which attached a universal primer site and UMIs. Each CDR3 protein is one row after TCRdb ran MiXCR on the 5' RACE reads. The sample consists of roughly 260,000 distinct CDR3 sequences, 10% to 15% of them appearing once. CDR3 length: 14 amino acids. V shed 5 bases and J shed 6 bases, with 14 bases lying between them. From germline, CDR1 is SGHTA and CDR2 FQGNSA. The TCR comes from a young man who received the YFV17D yellow fever vaccine. The J gene is TRBJ2-1, the V gene TRBV7-2; D uncertain. Sample: CD4+ T cells sorted from PBMCs, taken 45 days after the yellow fever booster vaccination. This chain's CDR3 is CASSLDLKGNEQFF. DNA for the CDR3: TGTGCCAGCAGCCTAGATCTAAAGGGCAATGAGCAGTTCTTC.